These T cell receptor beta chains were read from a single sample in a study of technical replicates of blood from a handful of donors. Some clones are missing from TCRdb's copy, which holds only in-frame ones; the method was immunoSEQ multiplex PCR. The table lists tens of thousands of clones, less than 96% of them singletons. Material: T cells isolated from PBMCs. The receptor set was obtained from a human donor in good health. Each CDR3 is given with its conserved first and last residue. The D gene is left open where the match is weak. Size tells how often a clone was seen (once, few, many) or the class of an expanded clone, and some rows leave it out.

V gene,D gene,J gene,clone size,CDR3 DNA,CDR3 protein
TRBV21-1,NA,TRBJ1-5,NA,TGTGCCAGCAGCAAAAACCCCAGGGCGACAGGATATAGCAATCAGCCCCAGCATTTT,CASSKNPRATGYSNQPQHF
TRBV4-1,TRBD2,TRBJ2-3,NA,TGCGCCAGCAGCCTACGAACAGAGCGGGAGTTCGCAGATACGCAGTATTTT,CASSLRTEREFADTQYF
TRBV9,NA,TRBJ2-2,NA,TGTGCCAGCCAGGGGTTTTCGGGGGAGCTGTTTTTT,CASQGFSGELFF
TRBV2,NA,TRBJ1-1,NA,TGTGCCAGCAAAATAGACAGCGGGGACGCAATGGAAGCTTTCTTT,CASKIDSGDAMEAFF
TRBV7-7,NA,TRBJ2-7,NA,TGTGCCAGCAGCTTAGAAGCGGGCCCCCCCTACGAGCAGTACTTC,CASSLEAGPPYEQYF
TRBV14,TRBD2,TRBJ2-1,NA,TGTGCCAGCAGCCGAAAACTAGCGGGTCCCAATGAGCAGTTCTTC,CASSRKLAGPNEQFF
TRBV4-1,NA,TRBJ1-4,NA,TGCGCCAGCAGCCTCCAGGGACTGATGCGGGAAAAACTGTTTTTT,CASSLQGLMREKLFF
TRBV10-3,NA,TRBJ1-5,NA,TGTGCCATCAGTGATTTAGACAGGCAGCCCCAGCATTTT,CAISDLDRQPQHF
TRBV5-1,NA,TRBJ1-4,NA,TGCGCCAGCAGCCAGACAGGAGGCGAAGAAAAACTGTTTTTT,CASSQTGGEEKLFF
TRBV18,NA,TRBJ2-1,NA,TGTGCCAGCTCACCACCGGTGGGACACTCCTACAATGAGCAGTTCTTC,CASSPPVGHSYNEQFF
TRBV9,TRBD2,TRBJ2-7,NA,TGTGCCAGCAGCGTAGCAGATAGCGGGAGGGGATACGAGCAGTACTTC,CASSVADSGRGYEQYF
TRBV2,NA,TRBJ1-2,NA,TGTGCCAGCGGGGCCCTTCAAGGGTATGGCTACACCTTC,CASGALQGYGYTF
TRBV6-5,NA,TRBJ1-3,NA,TGTGCCAGCAGTTCCCACCCAACCAGCTCTGGAAACACCATATATTTT,CASSSHPTSSGNTIYF
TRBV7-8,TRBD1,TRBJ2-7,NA,TGTGCCAGCAGCTTCCGGACAGGGGATAACTACGAGCAGTACTTC,CASSFRTGDNYEQYF
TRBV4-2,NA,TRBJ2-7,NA,TGTGCCAGCAGCTCAACAGGGAGCGGAGCCTACGAGCAGTACTTC,CASSSTGSGAYEQYF
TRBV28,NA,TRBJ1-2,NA,TGTGCCAGCAGTCAGGGGTTCGGCTATGGCTACACCTTC,CASSQGFGYGYTF
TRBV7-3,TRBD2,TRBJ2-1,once,TGTGCCAGCAGCTACGGGGGGGAAAACAATGAGCAGTTCTTC,CASSYGGENNEQFF
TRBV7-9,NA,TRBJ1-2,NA,TGTGCCAGCAGCTTAGAGGGCGGGACCAGTACCTTC,CASSLEGGTSTF
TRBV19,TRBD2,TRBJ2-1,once,TGTGCCAGTAGTTACGGGTTTCGGGCTAGCGGGAGCCGTTACAATGAGCAGTTCTTC,CASSYGFRASGSRYNEQFF
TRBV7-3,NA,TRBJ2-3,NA,TGTGCCAGCAGCTTAAGGGGGGAGGCGCAGTATTTT,CASSLRGEAQYF
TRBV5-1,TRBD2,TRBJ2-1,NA,TGCGCCAGCAGCTTGGAACTAGCGTTAAAGTTCTTC,CASSLELALKFF
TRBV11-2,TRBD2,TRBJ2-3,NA,TGTGCCAGCAGCCGACGGACTAGCGGAAACACAGATACGCAGTATTTT,CASSRRTSGNTDTQYF
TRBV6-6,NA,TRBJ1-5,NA,TGTGCCAGCAGTGGAACAGTGGAACAGCCCCAGCATTTT,CASSGTVEQPQHF
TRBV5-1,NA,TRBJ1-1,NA,TGCGCCAGCAGCTTGGGCGACGGGTGGGACACTGAAGCTTTCTTT,CASSLGDGWDTEAFF
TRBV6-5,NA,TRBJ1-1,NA,TGTGCCAGCAGTTACTCGACGGGGAACACTGAAGCTTTCTTT,CASSYSTGNTEAFF
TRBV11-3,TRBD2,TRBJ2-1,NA,TGTGCCAGCAGCTTAGCGGGAGGATACAATGAGCAGTTCTTC,CASSLAGGYNEQFF
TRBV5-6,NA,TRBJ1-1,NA,TGTGCCAGCAGCTTGGGGACAGTGAACACTGAAGCTTTCTTT,CASSLGTVNTEAFF
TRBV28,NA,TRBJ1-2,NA,TGTGCCAGCAGTTTAGGGGAGAGCTACACCTTC,CASSLGESYTF
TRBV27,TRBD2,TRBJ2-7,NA,TGTGCCAGCAGTTTCGAAGAGGGAGGGAATTTCTACGAGCAGTACTTC,CASSFEEGGNFYEQYF
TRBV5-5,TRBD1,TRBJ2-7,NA,TGTGCCAGCAGTTCCGGGACAGGGGGCCTCTACGAGCAGTACTTC,CASSSGTGGLYEQYF
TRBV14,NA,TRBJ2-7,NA,TGTGCCAGCAGCCAAGGGTTAGACGAGCAGTACTTC,CASSQGLDEQYF
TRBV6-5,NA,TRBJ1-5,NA,TGTGCCATCCAATACACTCAGCCCCAGCATTTT,CAIQYTQPQHF
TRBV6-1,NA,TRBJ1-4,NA,TGTGCCAGCAGTGAGCGGGACGGGACCTGGCCCGGTGAAAAACTGTTTTTT,CASSERDGTWPGEKLFF
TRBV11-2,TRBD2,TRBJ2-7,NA,TGTGCCAGCAGCTTAGAGGTCGGGAGGGCCTACGAGCAGTACTTC,CASSLEVGRAYEQYF
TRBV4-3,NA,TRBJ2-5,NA,TGCGCCAGCAGCCAGGACACAGGTTTGGAGACCCAGTACTTC,CASSQDTGLETQYF
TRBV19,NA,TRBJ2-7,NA,TGTGCCAGTAGTATTTTCCTCCGGAGCTCCTACGAGCAGTACTTC,CASSIFLRSSYEQYF
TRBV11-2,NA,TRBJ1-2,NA,TGTGCCAGCAGCCGAATCCGTAGGGATAGCGACTATGGCTACACCTTC,CASSRIRRDSDYGYTF
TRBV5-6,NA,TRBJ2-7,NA,TGTGCCAGCAGCCCGACAGGACACCACTACGAGCAGTACTTC,CASSPTGHHYEQYF
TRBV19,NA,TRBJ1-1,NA,TGTGCCAGTAGTATAATACAGGAGAACACTGAAGCTTTCTTT,CASSIIQENTEAFF
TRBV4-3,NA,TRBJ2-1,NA,TGCGCCAGCAGCCAAGGGGGCCCTAGCTCCTACAATGAGCAGTTCTTC,CASSQGGPSSYNEQFF
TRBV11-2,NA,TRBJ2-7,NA,TGTGCCAGCAGCTTAGGTCTCGGCAGGGACTACGAGCAGTACTTC,CASSLGLGRDYEQYF
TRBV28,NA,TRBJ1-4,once,TGTGCCAGCAGTTTCAGGGATGAAAAACTGTTTTTT,CASSFRDEKLFF
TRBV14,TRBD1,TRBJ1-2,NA,TGTGCCAGCAGCCAAGAGGACAGGATGAGGCCTCACTATGGCTACACCTTC,CASSQEDRMRPHYGYTF
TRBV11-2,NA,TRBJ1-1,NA,TGTGCCAGCAGCTTACTTGCCAGTAATGCTGAAGCTTTCTTT,CASSLLASNAEAFF
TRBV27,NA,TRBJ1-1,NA,TGTGCCAGCAGTTTATCGATTGGGGCGAACACTGAAGCTTTCTTT,CASSLSIGANTEAFF